This T cell receptor (beta chain) was profiled in a study of blood T cells in healthy people across ages. Trimming cost V 2 bases and J 0 bases, with 13 bases left between them. The CDR3 spans 16 residues. Germline-derived CDR1 and CDR2 are SGHRS and YFSETQ. Total RNA extracted from each sample amounted to at least 5 micrograms. Primed by a sample-barcoded 5' primer and a J-beta primer mix, a second PCR proceeded for about 7 to 11 cycles. Each cDNA molecule, via a template-switch adaptor with 12 random nucleotides, was tagged. Via MiXCR, TCRdb re-called the 5' RACE reads, giving one row per CDR3 protein. This sample has about 670,000 distinct CDR3 sequences, with less than 45% found just once.

The chain combines TRBV5-1 with TRBJ2-3; maybe TRBD2 (7 bases). The sequence came from a man older than 75 in good health. The sample taken for sequencing was blood. The CDR3 is CASSLGGVPSTDTQYF. CDR3 nucleotide sequence: TGCGCCAGCAGCTTAGGGGGGGTCCCTAGCACAGATACGCAGTATTTT.